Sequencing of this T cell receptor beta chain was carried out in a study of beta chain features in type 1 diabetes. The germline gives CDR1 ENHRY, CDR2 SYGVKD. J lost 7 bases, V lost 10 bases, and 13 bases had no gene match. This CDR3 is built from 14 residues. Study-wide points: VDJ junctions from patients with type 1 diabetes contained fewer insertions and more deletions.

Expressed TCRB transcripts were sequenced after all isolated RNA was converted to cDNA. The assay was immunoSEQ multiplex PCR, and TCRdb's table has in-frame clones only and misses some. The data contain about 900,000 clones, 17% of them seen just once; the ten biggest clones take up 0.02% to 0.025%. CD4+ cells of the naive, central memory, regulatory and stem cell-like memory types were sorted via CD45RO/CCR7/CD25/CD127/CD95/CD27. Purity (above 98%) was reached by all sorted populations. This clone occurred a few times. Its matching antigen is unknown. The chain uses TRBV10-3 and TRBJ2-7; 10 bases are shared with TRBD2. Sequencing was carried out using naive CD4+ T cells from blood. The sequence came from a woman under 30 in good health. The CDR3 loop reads CASAAALAGEEQYF. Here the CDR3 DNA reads TGTGCCAGCGCCGCGGCGCTAGCGGGAGAAGAGCAGTACTTC.